This entry features one T cell receptor beta chain sequence. Its antigen is not identified. Mouse germline and gene names are used. These data are taken from a study of tissue T cells after allogeneic stem cell transplantation. General study results and limits: Few T cell clones were shared across patients, but motif clusters showed tissue-specific shared signatures. In patients and mice, blood and spleen missed much of tissue repertoire. Within patients, tissue anatomy strongly shaped TCR repertoire composition. The patient cohort was small and clinically heterogeneous, with limited sampling depth.

Only in-frame clones appear in the TCRdb table, and some are missing; sequencing was by immunoSEQ multiplex PCR. The data hold 48,000 or so clones, with roughly 75% observed a single time. The clonotype was recovered from a pool of C57BL/6 mice in good health. Material for sequencing was sorted cells pooled from one or two spleens.

The sequenced CDR3 bases are TGTGCCAGCAGTGTCGACAGGGGGGGGGATTCGCCCCTCTAC. This codes for CASSVDRGGDSPLY. The full CDR3 protein is CASSVDRGGDSPLYF. The V and J genes are TRBV13-1 and TRBJ1-6, with TRBD1 matching over 9 bases. The sequenced fragment ends 1 residue before the CDR3 boundary, so the rest is inferred from the germline J gene. TRBJ1-6 has ORF status, its function being uncertain. Germline trimming cut 3 bases from V and 8 bases from J; bases unmatched to any gene: 6. CDR1 and CDR2 (germline): NSHNY, SYGAGN. This CDR3 region has 15 residues.